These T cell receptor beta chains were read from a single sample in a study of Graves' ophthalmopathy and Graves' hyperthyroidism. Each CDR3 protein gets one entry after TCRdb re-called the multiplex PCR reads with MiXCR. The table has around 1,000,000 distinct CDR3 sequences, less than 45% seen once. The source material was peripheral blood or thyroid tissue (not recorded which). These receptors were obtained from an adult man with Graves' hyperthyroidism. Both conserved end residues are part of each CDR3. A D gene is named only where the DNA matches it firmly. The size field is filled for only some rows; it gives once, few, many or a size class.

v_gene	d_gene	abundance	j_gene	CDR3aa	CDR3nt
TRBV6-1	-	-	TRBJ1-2	CASIKGLDLWVNYGYTF	TGTGCCAGCATCAAGGGTTTGGATCTTTGGGTTAACTATGGCTACACCTTC
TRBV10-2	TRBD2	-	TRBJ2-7	CASSAGLAGVGYEQYF	TGCGCCAGCAGTGCCGGACTAGCGGGAGTGGGCTACGAGCAGTACTTC
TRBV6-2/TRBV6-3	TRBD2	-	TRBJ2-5	CASTLKRGATKETQYF	TGTGCCAGCACCCTCAAGCGGGGGGCTACCAAAGAGACCCAGTACTTC
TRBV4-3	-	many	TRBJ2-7	CASSQAQGWYEQYF	TGCGCCAGCAGCCAAGCACAGGGTTGGTACGAGCAGTACTTC
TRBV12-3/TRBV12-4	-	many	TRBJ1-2	CASSLARGLGYGYTF	TGTGCCAGCAGTTTGGCGAGGGGCCTAGGCTATGGCTACACCTTC
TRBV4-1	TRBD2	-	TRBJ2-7	CASSQSGGGRHEQYF	TGCGCCAGCAGCCAGTCGGGCGGGGGGCGCCACGAGCAGTACTTC
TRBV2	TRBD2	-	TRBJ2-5	CASSLYGTSDETQYF	TGTGCCAGCAGTTTATACGGGACTAGCGACGAGACCCAGTACTTC
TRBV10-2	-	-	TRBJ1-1	CASSEDGKRTEAFF	TGCGCCAGCAGTGAGGACGGTAAGAGGACTGAAGCTTTCTTT
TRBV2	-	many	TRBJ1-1	CASQRQQNTEAFF	TGTGCCAGTCAACGCCAACAGAACACTGAAGCTTTCTTT
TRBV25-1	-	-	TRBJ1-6	CASRRGGASSYNSPLHF	TGTGCCAGCAGACGGGGGGGGGCGAGCTCCTATAATTCACCCCTCCACTTT
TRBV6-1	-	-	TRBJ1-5	CASVGTANQPQHF	TGTGCCAGTGTTGGGACGGCAAATCAGCCCCAGCATTTT
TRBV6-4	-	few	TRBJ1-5	CASRVQSVPRQPQHF	TGTGCCAGCAGGGTACAGTCTGTTCCGCGTCAGCCCCAGCATTTT
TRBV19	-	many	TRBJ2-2	CASSIRGLANTGELFF	TGTGCCAGTAGTATAAGGGGACTGGCGAACACCGGGGAGCTGTTTTTT
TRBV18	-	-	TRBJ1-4	CASSPLGRTDEKLFF	TGTGCCAGCTCACCATTGGGACGGACAGATGAAAAACTGTTTTTT
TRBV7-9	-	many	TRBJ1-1	CASSLEDLNEAFF	TGTGCCAGCAGCTTAGAAGACTTAAATGAAGCTTTCTTT
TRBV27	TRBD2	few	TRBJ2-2	CASSSGGHGELFF	TGTGCCAGCAGTTCGGGGGGTCACGGGGAGCTGTTTTTT
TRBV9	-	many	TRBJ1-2	CASSVDGRGHYGYTF	TGTGCCAGCAGCGTAGATGGCAGGGGCCACTATGGCTACACCTTC
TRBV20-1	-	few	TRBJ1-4	CSAKVLGSDEKLFF	TGCAGTGCTAAAGTGCTGGGGTCAGATGAAAAACTGTTTTTT
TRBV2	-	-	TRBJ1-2	CASSPKNSPGHYGYTF	TGTGCCAGCAGCCCTAAAAACTCACCGGGTCACTATGGCTACACCTTC
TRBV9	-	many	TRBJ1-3	CASSTDSGNTIYF	TGTGCCAGCAGTACGGACAGCGGAAACACCATATATTTT
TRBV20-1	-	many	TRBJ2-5	CSARRIPGEETQYF	TGCAGTGCTAGACGGATTCCTGGGGAAGAGACCCAGTACTTC
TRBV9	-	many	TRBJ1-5	CASSVDLSNQPQHF	TGTGCCAGCAGCGTAGATTTGAGCAATCAGCCCCAGCATTTT
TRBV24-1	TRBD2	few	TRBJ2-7	CATSARAGESYEQYF	TGTGCCACCAGTGCTAGGGCGGGGGAGAGCTACGAGCAGTACTTC
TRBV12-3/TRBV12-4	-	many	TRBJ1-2	CASSAGQGLSYGYTF	TGTGCCAGCAGTGCTGGGCAGGGTCTTTCTTATGGCTACACCTTC
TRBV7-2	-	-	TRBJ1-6	CASSLDINYNSPLHF	TGTGCCAGCAGCTTGGACATAAACTATAATTCACCCCTCCACTTT
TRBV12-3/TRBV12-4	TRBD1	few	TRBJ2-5	CASSRQGAQETQYF	TGTGCCAGCAGTAGACAGGGGGCACAAGAGACCCAGTACTTC
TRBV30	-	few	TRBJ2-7	CAWSVRVASYEQYF	TGTGCCTGGAGTGTGAGGGTAGCGAGCTACGAGCAGTACTTC
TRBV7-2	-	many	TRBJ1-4	CASSLVGRDNEKLFF	TGTGCCAGCAGCTTAGTGGGCAGAGATAATGAAAAACTGTTTTTT
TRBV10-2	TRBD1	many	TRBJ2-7	CASSAGQGYEQYF	TGTGCCAGTAGTGCGGGACAGGGTTACGAGCAGTACTTC
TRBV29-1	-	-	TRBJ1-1	CSVETGHQNTEAFF	TGCAGCGTTGAGACGGGACACCAGAACACTGAAGCTTTCTTT
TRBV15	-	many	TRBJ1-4	CATSRDLGYVEEGTNEKLFF	TGTGCCACCAGCAGAGATCTAGGCTATGTTGAGGAGGGAACTAATGAAAAACTGTTTTTT
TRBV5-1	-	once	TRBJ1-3	CASSPADGEAGNTIYF	TGCGCCAGCAGCCCTGCGGACGGGGAAGCTGGAAACACCATATATTTT
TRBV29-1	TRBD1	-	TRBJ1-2	CSLGQGAHGYTF	TGCAGCTTAGGACAGGGGGCACATGGCTACACCTTC
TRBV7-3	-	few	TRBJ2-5	CASAEEGGGETQYF	TGTGCCAGCGCCGAGGAGGGAGGAGGGGAGACCCAGTACTTC
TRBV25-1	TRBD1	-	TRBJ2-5	CASSDSTGGYQETQYF	TGTGCCAGCAGTGACTCGACAGGGGGATACCAAGAGACCCAGTACTTC
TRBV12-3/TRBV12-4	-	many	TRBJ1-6	CASTPPGGSPLHF	TGTGCCAGCACCCCGCCCGGGGGATCACCCCTCCACTTT
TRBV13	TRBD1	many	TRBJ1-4	CASTRAGGHEKLFF	TGTGCCAGCACTAGGGCAGGGGGCCATGAAAAACTGTTTTTT
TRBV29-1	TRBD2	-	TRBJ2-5	CSWGLAGGPASRTQYF	TGCAGCTGGGGACTAGCGGGGGGACCTGCATCAAGGACCCAGTACTTC
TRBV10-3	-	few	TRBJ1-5	CASRGADQPQHF	TGTGCCAGCCGGGGGGCAGATCAGCCCCAGCATTTT
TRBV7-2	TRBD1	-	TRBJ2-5	CASSYRQGRGGETQYF	TGTGCCAGCAGCTACCGACAGGGCCGGGGCGGAGAGACCCAGTACTTC
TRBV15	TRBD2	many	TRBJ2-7	CATKRDDSYEQYF	TGTGCCACCAAGCGGGACGACTCCTACGAGCAGTACTTC
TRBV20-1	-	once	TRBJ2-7	CSLAIDTYEQYF	TGCAGTTTAGCGATCGACACCTACGAGCAGTACTTC
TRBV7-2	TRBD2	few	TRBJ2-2	CASSLPAGGRATGELFF	TGTGCCAGCAGCCTCCCGGCGGGCGGGAGAGCCACCGGGGAGCTGTTTTTT
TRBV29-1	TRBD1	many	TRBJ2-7	CSGQGQGVYEQYF	TGCAGCGGGCAAGGACAGGGAGTTTACGAGCAGTACTTC
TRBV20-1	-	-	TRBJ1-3	CSASYSGRGWDAGNTIYF	TGCAGTGCCAGTTACTCAGGACGGGGATGGGACGCTGGGAACACCATATATTTT
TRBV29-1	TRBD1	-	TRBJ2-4	CSVLRPGTEYF	TGCAGCGTCTTACGTCCCGGGACAGAGTACTTC
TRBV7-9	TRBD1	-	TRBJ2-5	CASSSDRARDQETQYF	TGTGCCAGCAGCTCGGACAGGGCTCGAGACCAAGAGACCCAGTACTTC
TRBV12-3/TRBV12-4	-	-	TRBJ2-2	CASSLFGQGVFTGELFF	TGTGCCAGCAGTTTATTCGGGCAGGGAGTTTTCACCGGGGAGCTGTTTTTT
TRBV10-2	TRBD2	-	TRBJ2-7	CASSALLAGGQEQYF	TGCGCCAGCAGTGCGCTTTTAGCGGGAGGCCAAGAGCAGTACTTC
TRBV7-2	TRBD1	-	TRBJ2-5	CASRFTGGAGETQYF	TGTGCCAGCCGCTTCACAGGGGGCGCGGGGGAGACCCAGTACTTC
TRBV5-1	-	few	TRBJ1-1	CASSGGNSNTEAFF	TGCGCCAGCAGTGGCGGGAATTCGAACACTGAAGCTTTCTTT
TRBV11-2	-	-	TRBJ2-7	CAGQGSYEQYF	TGTGCCGGCCAGGGGTCCTACGAGCAGTACTTC
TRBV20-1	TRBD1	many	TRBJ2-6	CSARDRTAGANVLTF	TGCAGTGCTCGGGACAGGACGGCCGGGGCCAACGTCCTGACTTTC